The 13 T cell receptor beta chains given below trace back to one sample, sequenced in a study of T-cell reconstitution after alpha-beta-depleted transplantation in children. Construction of the TCRbeta library involved unique molecular identifiers. Each CDR3 protein gets one entry after TCRdb re-called the PCR reads with MiXCR. The sample holds over 200,000 distinct CDR3 sequences, roughly a tenth seen once. The sequencing here drew on PBMCs, taken before TCRalphabeta/CD19-depleted stem cell transplant. The source of these receptors is a child under two years old with acute myeloid leukemia, due to receive a stem cell transplant.

This clonotype has a count of ten or more. The chain carries TRBV6-5 and TRBJ1-5; 7 bases agree with TRBD1. This CDR3 is 12 amino acids long. The V segment lost 5 bases and the J segment 7 bases; nucleotides outside the gene matches: 2. Germline values: CDR1 MNHEY, CDR2 SVGAGI. CDR3 in DNA: TGTGCCAGCAGTACAGGGGTCCAGCCCCAGCATTTT. Amino acid sequence: CASSTGVQPQHF.

This clonotype was seen repeatedly, ten times or more. The CDR3 loop reads CASSLVQDGQFF. The CDR3 bases are TGTGCCAGCAGCTTAGTACAAGATGGGCAGTTCTTC. The chain uses TRBV7-2 and TRBJ2-1; D is uncertain. Trimming cost V 1 base and J 12 bases, with 10 bases left between them. Germline assignment: CDR1 SGHTA and CDR2 FQGNSA. The CDR3 has 12 residues.

Many counts were recorded for this clonotype. V gene TRBV5-6 combines with J gene TRBJ1-2; D not resolved. This CDR3 is built from 17 residues. V was clipped by 6 bases and J by 4 bases, with 25 bases between them. Germline V gene sequence: CDR1 SGHDT, CDR2 YYEEEE. CDR3 sequence: CASIEFSLRSRRYGYTF. As DNA, the CDR3 is TGTGCCAGCATCGAATTTAGCTTAAGGAGCAGGCGCTATGGCTACACCTTC.

This clonotype was counted only a few times. V and J are TRBV10-3 and TRBJ2-2; a possible D gene is TRBD1 (5 bases). Per the germline V gene, CDR1 is ENHRY and CDR2 is SYGVKD. CDR3 size: 16 residues. V shed 4 bases and J shed 4 bases, with 16 bases lying between them. CDR3 coding DNA: TGTGCCATCAGTGGACAGCAGCCTCCTAGCACCGGGGAGCTGTTTTTT. Protein: CAISGQQPPSTGELFF.

This clonotype was observed at least ten times. This rearrangement joins TRBV5-8 to TRBJ1-2; no reliable D call. The germline V gene has CDR1 SGHTS and CDR2 YDEGEE. CDR3 size: 10 residues. V shed 4 bases and J shed 4 bases, with 2 bases lying between them. The DNA for the CDR3 is TGTGCCAGCAGCCCCTATGGCTACACCTTC. Amino acids: CASSPYGYTF.

Ten or more counts support this clonotype. The CDR3 DNA sequence: TGCGCCACCTCGGGTTTCCCTTATACCGGGACTGGAAACAATGAGCAGTTCTTC. Residues: CATSGFPYTGTGNNEQFF. This chain links TRBV5-1 with TRBJ2-1; D may be TRBD2 (6 bases). Trimming shortened V by 9 bases and J by 5 bases, and 30 bases separated the two germline ends. Germline V gives CDR1 SGHRS, CDR2 YFSETQ. The CDR3 loop spans 18 amino acids.

This clonotype showed up many times. The chain carries TRBV5-1 and TRBJ2-2, with 10 bases that match TRBD2. The junction had 8 bases not matched to a gene; V was cut back by 5 bases and J by 4 bases. The germline V gene has CDR1 SGHRS and CDR2 YFSETQ. This CDR3 contains 16 residues. The CDR3 reads CASRPSGSYSTGELFF. CDR3 nucleotide sequence: TGCGCCAGCAGGCCTAGCGGGAGCTACAGCACCGGGGAGCTGTTTTTT.

The sample holds many counts of this clonotype. The rearrangement uses TRBV20-1 and TRBJ1-2, with D unresolved. Germline loops: CDR1 DFQATT, CDR2 SNEGSKA (reference sequence). V lost 5 bases and J lost 1, with 11 bases in between. The CDR3 consists of 13 residues. The CDR3 DNA follows: TGCAGTGCTTTTCCCCCATATAACTATGGCTACACCTTC. It yields the protein CSAFPPYNYGYTF.

In its sample, this clonotype was seen many times. The CDR3 region is CASSLTGGVNTGELFF. In DNA, the CDR3 is TGTGCCAGCAGCTTAACAGGCGGAGTGAACACCGGGGAGCTGTTTTTT. The chain uses TRBV7-3 and TRBJ2-2; no definite D call. This CDR3 is 16 amino acids long. The germline CDR1 and CDR2 sequences are SGHTA and FQGTGA. The V end lost 0 bases, the J end lost 1 base, and 9 bases lay between the germline ends.

The J gene is TRBJ2-7, the V gene TRBV11-3, with D perhaps given as TRBD1 or TRBD2 (6 bases each). The CDR3 spans 16 residues. Germline CDR1 reads SGHNT; CDR2 reads YENEEA. V was trimmed by 6 bases and J by 3 bases, leaving 21 bases between them. The DNA for the CDR3 is TGTGCCAGCAGTTCACATCATTCTGGGGGGCTCTACGAGCAGTACTTC. Protein sequence: CASSSHHSGGLYEQYF.

This clonotype was seen at least ten times. The CDR3 reads CAIQRDGEYGYTF. The CDR3 DNA is TGTGCCATTCAGAGGGATGGGGAATATGGCTACACCTTC. The V and J genes are TRBV28 and TRBJ1-2; unclear D gene. The CDR3 is 13 amino acids. Germline lookup yields CDR1 MDHEN and CDR2 SYDVKM. The V end lost 10 bases, the J end lost 5 bases, and 17 bases lay between the germline ends.

There are many counts of this clonotype. The chain is built from TRBV28 and TRBJ1-2; 7 bases are a match to TRBD1. The germline gives CDR1 MDHEN, CDR2 SYDVKM. Trimming removed 3 bases from V and 2 bases from J; junction bases left unmatched: 6. The length of the CDR3 is 15 residues. The CDR3 DNA reads as TGTGCCAGCAGTTTCAATCCGACAGGGAACTATGGCTACACCTTC. The encoded protein is CASSFNPTGNYGYTF.

This clonotype was seen ten or more times. The chain uses TRBV5-1 and TRBJ1-1, with D unclear. Trimming pared 0 bases from V and 1 base from J, leaving 10 bases between. CDR1 SGHRS and CDR2 YFSETQ come from the germline V gene. The CDR3 totals 15 residues. The chain's CDR3 is CASSLDPEPNTEAFF. In nucleotides, the CDR3 is TGCGCCAGCAGCTTGGATCCGGAGCCGAACACTGAAGCTTTCTTT.